Below are 10 T cell receptor beta chains sequenced from a single sample in a study of T cells in Graves' hyperthyroidism and ophthalmopathy. Amplified TCR beta CDR3 regions came from RNA transcripts. During a first-round RT-PCR of the TCR CDR3, the HTBI primer set was used. TCRdb re-called the multiplex PCR reads with MiXCR, one entry per CDR3 protein. The table has about 480,000 distinct CDR3 sequences, around a fifth seen once; the top ten hold around 54%. The material sequenced was blood. The origin of the receptors is a woman aged 70-85 years with Graves' ophthalmopathy.

This clonotype was seen at least ten times. J is TRBJ1-5 and V is TRBV7-2; no definite D call. V was cut by 3 bases and J by 1 base, with 7 bases left in between. The CDR3 is 14 amino acids. Germline V gene sequence: CDR1 SGHTA, CDR2 FQGNSA. CDR3 in amino acids: CASSFSNSNQPQHF. CDR3 coding DNA: TGTGCCAGCAGCTTTTCAAACAGCAATCAGCCCCAGCATTTT.

The sample holds a few counts of this clonotype. This chain joins TRBV9 and TRBJ2-1, with 12 bases fitting TRBD1. This CDR3 has 15 amino acids. CDR1 SGDLS and CDR2 YYNGEE come from the germline V gene. V was clipped by 3 bases and J by 5 bases; unmatched bases: 3. The CDR3 region has the DNA TGTGCCAGCAGCGCGGGACAGGGGGCCCACAATGAGCAGTTCTTC. Encoded protein: CASSAGQGAHNEQFF. Drawing the rest from reference TRBV9 and TRBJ2-1, the complete variable domain is DSGVTQTPKHLITATGQRVTLRCSPRSGDLSVYWYQQSLDQGLQFLIQYYNGEERAKGNILERFSAQQFPDLHSELNLSSLELGDSALYFCASSAGQGAHNEQFFGPGTRLTVL.

The rearrangement uses TRBV12-3 or TRBV12-4 and TRBJ2-7; D is perhaps TRBD2 (5 bases). Trimming removed 1 base from V and 6 bases from J, with 13 bases in between. The CDR3 totals 14 residues. The CDR3 coding sequence is TGTGCCAGCAGTTTAGACGCTAGCTCGGGCGAGCAGTACTTC. Its translation: CASSLDASSGEQYF.

This clonotype showed up many times. The chain links TRBV2 to TRBJ1-2, with D perhaps matching TRBD1 (5 bases). CDR1 and CDR2 (germline): SNHLY, FYNNEI. Trimming took off 4 bases at V and 4 bases at J, with 10 bases between the two ends. The CDR3 runs 13 residues. CDR3 nucleotide sequence: TGTGCCAGCAGTGTGTCCGGGGCCTATGGCTACACCTTC. As protein: CASSVSGAYGYTF.

The chain carries TRBV10-3 and TRBJ2-3; D gene uncertain. V was pared by 5 bases and J by 2 bases, with 29 bases between. This CDR3 region has 20 residues. Germline V gene data show CDR1 as ENHRY and CDR2 as SYGVKD. This CDR3 reads CAISSRSFGSARISTDTQYF. For the CDR3, the DNA is TGTGCCATCAGTAGTCGGTCTTTCGGGTCCGCTCGAATTTCCACAGATACGCAGTATTTT.

This clonotype showed up just a few times. This chain links TRBV10-3 with TRBJ1-6; D call uncertain. CDR3 size: 15 residues. Trimming shortened V by 0 bases and J by 11 bases, and 14 bases separated the two germline ends. Germline loops: CDR1 ENHRY, CDR2 SYGVKD. The CDR3 DNA follows: TGTGCCATCAGTGAGTCCACCTCCCCGGTACCACCCCTCCACTTT. This gives the protein CAISESTSPVPPLHF.

This chain links TRBV20-1 with TRBJ2-3; D gene ambiguous. Germline lookup yields CDR1 DFQATT and CDR2 SNEGSKA (reference sequence). The CDR3 consists of 13 residues. V shed 0 bases and J shed 6 bases, with 10 bases lying between them. CDR3 sequence (DNA): TGCAGTGCTAGAGAGGGTCTGTCCGATACGCAGTATTTT. Residues: CSAREGLSDTQYF.

J is TRBJ1-2 and V is TRBV5-1; D uncertain. Germline-derived CDR1 and CDR2 are SGHRS and YFSETQ. CDR3 length: 15 amino acids. The V gene lost 4 bases and the J gene lost 1 base, with 14 bases spanning the gap. CDR3 sequence reads: CASSLLTGDNYGYTF. CDR3 in DNA: TGCGCCAGCAGCCTCCTTACCGGGGATAACTATGGCTACACCTTC.

This clonotype was recorded a few times. The chain uses TRBV13 and TRBJ2-1; TRBD1 aligns across 7 bases. V dropped 5 bases and J dropped 5; count of bases not matched to a gene: 6. The length of the CDR3 is 14 residues. The V gene's germline CDR1 is PRHDT and CDR2 FYEKMQ (reference sequence). CDR3 in amino acids: CASSLTGVNNEQFF. CDR3 coding DNA: TGTGCCAGCAGCCTCACAGGGGTAAACAATGAGCAGTTCTTC.

The V gene is TRBV20-1, the J gene TRBJ2-7; TRBD1 or TRBD2 may be the D gene (5 bases each). Trimming removed 4 bases from V and 6 bases from J, with 19 bases in between. The CDR3 runs to 14 residues. From germline, CDR1 is DFQATT and CDR2 SNEGSKA (reference sequence). In DNA, the CDR3 is TGCAGTGCTATAGGCCACCCATTTGGGGGCGAGCAGTACTTC. Protein product: CSAIGHPFGGEQYF.